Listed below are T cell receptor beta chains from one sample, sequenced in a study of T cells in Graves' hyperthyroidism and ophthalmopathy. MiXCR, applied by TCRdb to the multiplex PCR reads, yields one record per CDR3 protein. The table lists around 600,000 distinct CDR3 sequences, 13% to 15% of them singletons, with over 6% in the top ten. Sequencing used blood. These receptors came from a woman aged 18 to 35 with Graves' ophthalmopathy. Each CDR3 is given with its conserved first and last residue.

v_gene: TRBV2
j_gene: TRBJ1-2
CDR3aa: CASSVRGPANYGYTF

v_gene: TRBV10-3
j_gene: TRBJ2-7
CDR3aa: CAISDRQGSGEQYF

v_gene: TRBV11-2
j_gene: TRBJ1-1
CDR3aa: CASSITGSTPTPEAFF

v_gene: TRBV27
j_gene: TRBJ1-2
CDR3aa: CASRSGTGVYGYTF

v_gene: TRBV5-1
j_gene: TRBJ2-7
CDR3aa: CASSLVSGHSNEQYF

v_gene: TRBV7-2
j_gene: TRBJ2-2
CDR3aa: CASSLPDSRGGVFF

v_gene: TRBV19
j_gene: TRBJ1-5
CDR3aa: CASSGDRGRGQPQHF

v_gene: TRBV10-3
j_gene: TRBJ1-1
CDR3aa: CAISDWRTGEAFF

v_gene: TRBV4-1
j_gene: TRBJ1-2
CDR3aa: CASSQVTGAFYGYTF

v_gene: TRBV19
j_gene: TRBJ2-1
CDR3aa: CASSTQGELYNEQFF

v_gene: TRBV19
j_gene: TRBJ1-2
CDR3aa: CASSIDFRADYGYTF

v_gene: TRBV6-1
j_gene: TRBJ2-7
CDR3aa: CASSPTGGDSYEQYF

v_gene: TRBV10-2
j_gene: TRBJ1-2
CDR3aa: CASSEGTVYGYTF

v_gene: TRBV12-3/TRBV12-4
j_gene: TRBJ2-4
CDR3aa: CASSSIAKNIQYF

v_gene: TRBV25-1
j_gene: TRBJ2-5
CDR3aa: CASSDDRVETQYF

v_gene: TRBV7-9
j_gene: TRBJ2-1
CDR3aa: CASPTRDSYNEQFF

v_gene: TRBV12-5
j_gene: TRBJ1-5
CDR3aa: CASGFSPQRGSNQPQHF

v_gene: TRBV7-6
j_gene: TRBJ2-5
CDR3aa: CASRPGGQETQYF

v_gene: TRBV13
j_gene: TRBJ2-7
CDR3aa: CASSPFSGMVSEQYF

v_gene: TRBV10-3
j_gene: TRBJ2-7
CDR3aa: CAVTGGLSYEQYF

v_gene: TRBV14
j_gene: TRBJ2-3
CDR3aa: CASSQEPTSTDTQYF

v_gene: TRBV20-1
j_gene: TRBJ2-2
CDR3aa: CSARLAGGHTGELFF

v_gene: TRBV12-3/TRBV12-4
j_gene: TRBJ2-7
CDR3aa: CASSLDRTYEQYF

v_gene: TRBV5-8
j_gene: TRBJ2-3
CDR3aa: CASSAVYTDAQYF

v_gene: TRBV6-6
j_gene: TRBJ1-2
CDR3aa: CASSYSTGGGYTF

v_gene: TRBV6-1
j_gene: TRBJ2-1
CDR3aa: CASSQGEAGGNEQFF

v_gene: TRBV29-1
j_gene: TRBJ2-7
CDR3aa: CSVLGTVEQYF

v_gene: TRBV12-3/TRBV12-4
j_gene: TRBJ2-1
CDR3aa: CASRTQNEQFF

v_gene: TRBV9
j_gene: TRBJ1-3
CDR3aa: CASSLPSSGNTIYF

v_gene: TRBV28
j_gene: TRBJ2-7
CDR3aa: CASLPPTGGFYEQYF

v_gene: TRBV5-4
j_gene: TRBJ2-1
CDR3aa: CASSLLAGAHNEQFF

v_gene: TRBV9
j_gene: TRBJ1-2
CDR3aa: CASSPLGQTNYGYTF

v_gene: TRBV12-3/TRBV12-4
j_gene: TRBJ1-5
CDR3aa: CASMSSNQPQHF

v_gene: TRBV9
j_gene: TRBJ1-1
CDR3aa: CASSALERQSNTEAFF

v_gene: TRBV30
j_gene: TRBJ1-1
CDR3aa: CAWSFQTNTEAFF

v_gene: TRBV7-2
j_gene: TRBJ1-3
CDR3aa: CASSPYYGSGNTIYF

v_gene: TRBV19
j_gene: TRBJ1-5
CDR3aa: CASIPSTGSNQPQHF

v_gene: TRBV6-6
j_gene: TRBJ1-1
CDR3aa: CASNYSRDRGTEAFF

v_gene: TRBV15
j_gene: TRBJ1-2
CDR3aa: CATSRILGANYGYTF

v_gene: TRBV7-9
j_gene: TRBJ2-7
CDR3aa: CASSSFSGQVIYEQYF

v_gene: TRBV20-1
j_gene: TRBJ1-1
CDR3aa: CSAKGGQVLTEAFF

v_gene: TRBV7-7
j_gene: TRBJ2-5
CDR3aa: CASSLDSGGTQYF

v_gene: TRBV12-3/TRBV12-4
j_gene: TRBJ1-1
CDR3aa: CASSWNRMNTEAFF